A selection of T cell receptor beta chains follows, all from one sample in a study of blood T cell repertoires in COVID-19. Sequenced by immunoSEQ multiplex PCR; TCRdb stores in-frame clones only, minus some. Of 650,000 to 800,000 clones detected, over 80% appear once; the ten largest clones hold over 0.2%. Material: peripheral blood. These receptor sequences come from a young woman with acute or convalescent COVID-19. The CDR3 runs from the conserved cysteine through the conserved F or W. Fields, in order: clone size, J gene, V gene, D gene, CDR3 DNA, CDR3 protein. A D gene is named only where the DNA matches it firmly. Clone size is stated in some rows and not others, as once, few, many or a class when expanded.

abundance: once
j_gene: TRBJ1-1
v_gene: TRBV9
d_gene: .
CDR3nt: TGTGCCAGCAGCGCGAGAATCCTGAACACTGAAGCTTTCTTT
CDR3aa: CASSARILNTEAFF

abundance: .
j_gene: TRBJ1-6
v_gene: TRBV29-1
d_gene: .
CDR3nt: TGCAGCGTGTCCGCGGGGGCCTATAATTCACCCCTCCACTTT
CDR3aa: CSVSAGAYNSPLHF

abundance: .
j_gene: TRBJ1-5
v_gene: TRBV11-2
d_gene: .
CDR3nt: TGTGCCAGCAGCTCCCTCCAGGACAGCCGCAATCAGCCCCAGCATTTT
CDR3aa: CASSSLQDSRNQPQHF

abundance: .
j_gene: TRBJ2-7
v_gene: TRBV27
d_gene: .
CDR3nt: TGTGCCAGCAGTTTATCGGGGGCCCTCCCCTACGAGCAGTACTTC
CDR3aa: CASSLSGALPYEQYF

abundance: .
j_gene: TRBJ2-5
v_gene: TRBV27
d_gene: .
CDR3nt: TGTGCCAGCAGTTTTGGGGGCGGAGAGACCCAGTACTTC
CDR3aa: CASSFGGGETQYF

abundance: .
j_gene: TRBJ2-3
v_gene: TRBV10-3
d_gene: .
CDR3nt: TGTGCCATCAGTGAGTCGACTGCGGATACGCAGTATTTT
CDR3aa: CAISESTADTQYF

abundance: .
j_gene: TRBJ1-4
v_gene: TRBV19
d_gene: .
CDR3nt: TGTGCCAGTAGTGCCAGGGCGTCAACTAATGAAAAACTGTTTTTT
CDR3aa: CASSARASTNEKLFF

abundance: .
j_gene: TRBJ1-3
v_gene: TRBV30
d_gene: .
CDR3nt: TGTGCCTGGAGTGGCGGTCTTTTCTCTGGAAACACCATATATTTT
CDR3aa: CAWSGGLFSGNTIYF

abundance: .
j_gene: TRBJ2-7
v_gene: TRBV29-1
d_gene: .
CDR3nt: TGCAGCGTTGACAGGGGATGGGTACTCTTCAACGGCTCCTACGAGCAGTACTTC
CDR3aa: CSVDRGWVLFNGSYEQYF

abundance: .
j_gene: TRBJ2-1
v_gene: TRBV28
d_gene: .
CDR3nt: TGTGCCAGCAGTTTACTTAGGGGGTACAATGAGCAGTTCTTC
CDR3aa: CASSLLRGYNEQFF

abundance: .
j_gene: TRBJ2-7
v_gene: TRBV28
d_gene: .
CDR3nt: TGTGCCAGCAGTTCGTATCTGGGACTCTACGAGCAGTACTTC
CDR3aa: CASSSYLGLYEQYF

abundance: few
j_gene: TRBJ1-5
v_gene: TRBV28
d_gene: TRBD1
CDR3nt: TGTGCCAGCTCTACCCTACAGGGGGCTATTCAGCCCCAGCATTTT
CDR3aa: CASSTLQGAIQPQHF

abundance: .
j_gene: TRBJ1-5
v_gene: TRBV12-5
d_gene: .
CDR3nt: TGTGCTAGTGGTGAGGACAGTAGCAATCAGCCCCAGCATTTT
CDR3aa: CASGEDSSNQPQHF

abundance: .
j_gene: TRBJ1-5
v_gene: TRBV6-6
d_gene: .
CDR3nt: TGTGCCAGCAGTTACGTAACAGGTTCCAATCAGCCCCAGCATTTT
CDR3aa: CASSYVTGSNQPQHF

abundance: .
j_gene: TRBJ2-1
v_gene: TRBV24-1
d_gene: TRBD1
CDR3nt: TGTGCCACCAGTCCTGAGGACAGGGTAGTGGTCAATGAGCAGTTCTTC
CDR3aa: CATSPEDRVVVNEQFF

abundance: .
j_gene: TRBJ1-2
v_gene: TRBV27
d_gene: .
CDR3nt: TGTGCCAGCAGTTTAGGCAGGGGCTATGGCTACACCTTC
CDR3aa: CASSLGRGYGYTF

abundance: .
j_gene: TRBJ2-7
v_gene: TRBV6-5
d_gene: TRBD1
CDR3nt: TGTGCCACCAGACAGGGCTGGTCCTACGAGCAGTACTTC
CDR3aa: CATRQGWSYEQYF

abundance: .
j_gene: TRBJ1-1
v_gene: TRBV30
d_gene: TRBD1
CDR3nt: TGTGCCTGGAGCAAGAACAATCCGGGACAGAGTGAAGCTTTCTTT
CDR3aa: CAWSKNNPGQSEAFF

abundance: .
j_gene: TRBJ1-2
v_gene: TRBV27
d_gene: .
CDR3nt: TGTGCCAGCAGTCCGTACTACAGGGAATCCTATGGCTACACCTTC
CDR3aa: CASSPYYRESYGYTF

abundance: few
j_gene: TRBJ2-7
v_gene: TRBV28
d_gene: .
CDR3nt: TGTGCCAGCGCTTCAGCGACGGGGGAGCAGTACTTC
CDR3aa: CASASATGEQYF

abundance: once
j_gene: TRBJ1-2
v_gene: TRBV28
d_gene: TRBD1
CDR3nt: TGTGCCAGCAGTTTTTCCAGGACAGGGATACATGGCTACACCTTC
CDR3aa: CASSFSRTGIHGYTF

abundance: .
j_gene: TRBJ1-4
v_gene: TRBV5-3
d_gene: .
CDR3nt: TGTGCCAGAAGCCCAATAGAGAGACAGGACGGGCTTTTGGGTCGAGTTGAAAAACTGTTTTTT
CDR3aa: CARSPIERQDGLLGRVEKLFF

abundance: .
j_gene: TRBJ1-1
v_gene: TRBV12-5
d_gene: .
CDR3nt: TGTGCTAGTGGTTTGGACAGTCTGGTGGCTTTCTTT
CDR3aa: CASGLDSLVAFF

abundance: .
j_gene: TRBJ1-5
v_gene: TRBV7-2
d_gene: .
CDR3nt: TGTGCCAGCAGCTTACAGACAGGCCAGCCCCAGCATTTT
CDR3aa: CASSLQTGQPQHF

abundance: .
j_gene: TRBJ1-5
v_gene: TRBV7-2
d_gene: .
CDR3nt: TGTGCCAGCAGCTCAGGGATGGGTCAGCCCCAGCATTTT
CDR3aa: CASSSGMGQPQHF

abundance: .
j_gene: TRBJ2-1
v_gene: TRBV10-3
d_gene: TRBD2
CDR3nt: TGTGCCATCAAAAGCGGGGGGGTAGATGAGCAGTTCTTC
CDR3aa: CAIKSGGVDEQFF

abundance: .
j_gene: TRBJ1-2
v_gene: TRBV7-2
d_gene: TRBD1
CDR3nt: TGTGCCAGCAGCTTACTACAGGGGGCTGGCTATGGCTACACCTTC
CDR3aa: CASSLLQGAGYGYTF

abundance: once
j_gene: TRBJ2-6
v_gene: TRBV18
d_gene: TRBD1
CDR3nt: TGTGCCAACTCATCTAGGACAGGGGTATCTGGGGCCAACGTCCTGACTTTC
CDR3aa: CANSSRTGVSGANVLTF

abundance: .
j_gene: TRBJ1-2
v_gene: TRBV6-1
d_gene: TRBD1
CDR3nt: TGTGCCAGCAGTGAAGTGGGACAGGGCGCTGGCTACACCTTC
CDR3aa: CASSEVGQGAGYTF

abundance: .
j_gene: TRBJ2-7
v_gene: TRBV19
d_gene: TRBD1
CDR3nt: TGTGCCAGTAGTATCAACCCTCAGACAGGGGGCTTCGACGAGCAGTACTTC
CDR3aa: CASSINPQTGGFDEQYF

abundance: .
j_gene: TRBJ2-3
v_gene: TRBV19
d_gene: TRBD1
CDR3nt: TGTGCCAGTAGTACCTACCGGGACAGAAAATTT
CDR3aa: CASSTYRDRKF

abundance: .
j_gene: TRBJ1-1
v_gene: TRBV12-1
d_gene: .
CDR3nt: TGTGCCAGCAGCTACGTCCGGGACAGGGCCCTAGGGTCGTACACTGAAGCTTTCTTT
CDR3aa: CASSYVRDRALGSYTEAFF

abundance: .
j_gene: TRBJ2-3
v_gene: TRBV7-2
d_gene: TRBD2
CDR3nt: TGTGCCAGCAGCGGCGGACTAGCGGGGGGACTCAGGGCAGATACGCAGTATTTT
CDR3aa: CASSGGLAGGLRADTQYF

abundance: once
j_gene: TRBJ1-3
v_gene: TRBV24-1
d_gene: TRBD1
CDR3nt: TGTGCCACCAGTGGCCCTCCTTGGGGACAGTCCTCTGGAAACACCATATATTTT
CDR3aa: CATSGPPWGQSSGNTIYF

abundance: .
j_gene: TRBJ1-6
v_gene: TRBV2
d_gene: .
CDR3nt: TGTGCCAGCAGCGGTTTCACCTATAATTCACCCCTCCACTTT
CDR3aa: CASSGFTYNSPLHF

abundance: once
j_gene: TRBJ1-6
v_gene: TRBV30
d_gene: TRBD1
CDR3nt: TGTGCCTCCGGGACAGATGATAGCTCCTATAATTCACCCCTCCACTTT
CDR3aa: CASGTDDSSYNSPLHF

abundance: .
j_gene: TRBJ1-2
v_gene: TRBV3-1/TRBV3-2
d_gene: .
CDR3nt: TGTGCCAGCAGCCCCCTTGAGGCGAACTATGGCTACACCTTC
CDR3aa: CASSPLEANYGYTF

abundance: .
j_gene: TRBJ1-1
v_gene: TRBV30
d_gene: .
CDR3nt: TGTGCCTGGACCTTAGGGGTGAACACTGAAGCTTTCTTT
CDR3aa: CAWTLGVNTEAFF

abundance: .
j_gene: TRBJ1-5
v_gene: TRBV7-2
d_gene: TRBD1
CDR3nt: TGTGCCAGCAGCCCCGGGCAGGGGGCTGGTCAGCCCCAGCATTTT
CDR3aa: CASSPGQGAGQPQHF

abundance: .
j_gene: TRBJ1-1
v_gene: TRBV5-1
d_gene: .
CDR3nt: TGCGCCAGCAGCTTCCGGGGTGAGCGGACTGAAGCTTTCTTT
CDR3aa: CASSFRGERTEAFF

abundance: .
j_gene: TRBJ2-3
v_gene: TRBV12-5
d_gene: .
CDR3nt: TGTGCTAGTGGTTTGGTACTTTCAGATACGCAGTATTTT
CDR3aa: CASGLVLSDTQYF

abundance: .
j_gene: TRBJ1-2
v_gene: TRBV18
d_gene: .
CDR3nt: TGTGCCAGCTCACCAATTAGTGGCTACACCTTC
CDR3aa: CASSPISGYTF

abundance: .
j_gene: TRBJ1-5
v_gene: TRBV6-5
d_gene: .
CDR3nt: TGTGCCAGCAGTCCCCGGGGGTCGGGCCAGCCCCAGCATTTT
CDR3aa: CASSPRGSGQPQHF